The present T cell receptor beta chain was sequenced within a study of naive and memory T cell subsets. Described treatment: skin biopsy from PPD injection site in Mantoux-positive individual. An oligonucleotide containing a UMI was ligated to the 3' end of TCR cDNA. Skin biopsies came from PPD injection sites in Mantoux-positive individuals. Cells were not sorted; total RNA input targeted 1 to 1000 ng. Study-wide findings and caveats: TCRs were reportedly recovered from both biopsy types, mostly tuberculin test sites.

The CDR3 loop spans 15 amino acids. CDR1 and CDR2 from the germline V gene are SGHTA and FQGNSA. V was pared by 2 bases and J by 0 bases, with 5 bases between. Ligated cDNA underwent four rounds of PCR with nested alpha and beta constant region primers and SP2. MiXCR, applied by TCRdb to the UMI-ligation and nested PCR reads, yields one record per CDR3 protein. The sample holds around 31,000 distinct CDR3 sequences, approximately 6.7% seen once. Many counts were recorded for this clonotype. Its antigen is still unknown. The chain employs TRBV7-2 and TRBJ2-6; D unclear. This clonotype was obtained from an adult in good health. The material sequenced was skin, taken from a tuberculin skin test site. CDR3 nucleotides: TGTGCCAGCAGCTTAAGTGGCTCTGGGGCCAACGTCCTGACTTTC. It specifies CASSLSGSGANVLTF.